The T cell receptor beta chain under discussion was sequenced for a study of Graves' ophthalmopathy and Graves' hyperthyroidism. Study observations and caveats: In blood, most expanded thyroid clonotypes above 0.001 frequency were also detected. Separation of ophthalmopathy from stable hyperthyroidism was achieved by a 13-signature model, at approximately 87% sensitivity and roughly 81% specificity.

Investigators amplified TCR beta CDR3 regions from RNA transcripts. First-round RT-PCR used HTBI primers; second-round multiplex PCR followed. TCRdb re-called the multiplex PCR reads through MiXCR, storing one row per CDR3 protein. Here the sample spans 200,000 to 300,000 distinct CDR3 sequences, roughly 50% being singletons. V was clipped by 6 bases and J by 1 base, with 12 bases between them. The length of the CDR3 is 14 residues. Ineligible for inclusion were patients with other autoimmune diseases, uncontrolled infections, pregnancy or lactation. PBMCs were obtained from 10 ml of fresh peripheral blood. This clonotype has a handful of counts. Its antigen is not known.

The gene calls are TRBV12-3 or TRBV12-4 and TRBJ1-1; tentatively, D is TRBD1 (5 bases). The sequenced sample consisted of peripheral blood. This sequence originates from an adult man with Graves' ophthalmopathy. The CDR3 reads CASSSTARNTEAFF. In DNA form, the CDR3 reads TGTGCCAGCAGCTCGACAGCGAGGAACACTGAAGCTTTCTTT.